These T cell receptor beta chains were read from a single sample in a study of cytotoxic CD8 clonotypes in ibrutinib-treated CLL. The repertoire was sequenced with immunoSEQ multiplex PCR; TCRdb's copy has only in-frame clones and lacks some. The sample lists 100,000 to 150,000 clones, approximately 83% occurring once. The input for sequencing was PBMCs, taken after 24 months of ibrutinib treatment. The receptors were gathered from a human donor with chronic lymphocytic leukemia. Both conserved end residues are part of each CDR3. D genes are given only for firm matches. The size entry is marked missing in some rows and otherwise reads once, few, many or a size class.

j_call: TRBJ1-1
clone_size: once
v_call: TRBV6-1
d_call: NA
cdr3_nt: TGTGCCAGCAGGGGAAACAGGGTAGGGAACACTGAAGCTTTCTTT
cdr3_aa: CASRGNRVGNTEAFF

j_call: TRBJ1-5
clone_size: NA
v_call: TRBV19
d_call: TRBD1
cdr3_nt: TGTGCCAGTAGTTTGGGACAGTTCTTCAATCAGCCCCAGCATTTT
cdr3_aa: CASSLGQFFNQPQHF

j_call: TRBJ2-5
clone_size: NA
v_call: TRBV28
d_call: NA
cdr3_nt: TGTGCCAGCAGGCCGACTAGTACGGAGACCCAGTACTTC
cdr3_aa: CASRPTSTETQYF

j_call: TRBJ2-7
clone_size: NA
v_call: TRBV6-5
d_call: NA
cdr3_nt: TGTGCCAGCAGTTACACGGCTAGCTCCTACGAGCAGTACTTC
cdr3_aa: CASSYTASSYEQYF

j_call: TRBJ2-2
clone_size: NA
v_call: TRBV2
d_call: NA
cdr3_nt: TGTGCCAGCAGTTTACGCACCGGGGAGCTGTTTTTT
cdr3_aa: CASSLRTGELFF

j_call: TRBJ2-7
clone_size: NA
v_call: TRBV6-1
d_call: NA
cdr3_nt: TGTGCCAGCAGTGAAGGTATATATGAGGGCGAGCAGTACTTC
cdr3_aa: CASSEGIYEGEQYF

j_call: TRBJ2-7
clone_size: NA
v_call: TRBV6-1
d_call: TRBD1
cdr3_nt: TGTGCCAGCGGACAGGAGAGTCATAGTGCCTACGAGCAGTACTTC
cdr3_aa: CASGQESHSAYEQYF

j_call: TRBJ2-4
clone_size: NA
v_call: TRBV4-2
d_call: NA
cdr3_nt: TGTGCCAGCAGCCAAGGCGGGTACATTCAGTACTTC
cdr3_aa: CASSQGGYIQYF

j_call: TRBJ1-5
clone_size: NA
v_call: TRBV9
d_call: NA
cdr3_nt: TGTGCCAGCAGCGCCGACAGTTCTAGCAATCAGCCCCAGCATTTT
cdr3_aa: CASSADSSSNQPQHF

j_call: TRBJ1-2
clone_size: NA
v_call: TRBV28
d_call: NA
cdr3_nt: TGTGCCAGCAGTTCCCTTGGTCTTAGTAGCTATGGCTACACCTTC
cdr3_aa: CASSSLGLSSYGYTF

j_call: TRBJ1-4
clone_size: NA
v_call: TRBV28
d_call: NA
cdr3_nt: TGTGCCAGCAGCTGGGGTACCAATGAAAAACTGTTTTTT
cdr3_aa: CASSWGTNEKLFF

j_call: TRBJ1-3
clone_size: once
v_call: TRBV27
d_call: NA
cdr3_nt: TGTGCCAGCAGTTTACAACAGGGTTACGGAAACACCATATATTTT
cdr3_aa: CASSLQQGYGNTIYF

j_call: TRBJ2-2
clone_size: NA
v_call: TRBV28
d_call: TRBD1
cdr3_nt: TGTGCCAGCAGTTTAGGGACAGGGAGGAACACCGGGGAGCTGTTTTTT
cdr3_aa: CASSLGTGRNTGELFF

j_call: TRBJ2-3
clone_size: once
v_call: TRBV7-8
d_call: NA
cdr3_nt: TGTGCCAGCAGCCCCATTAGGCGCCCAGGCACAGATACGCAGTATTTT
cdr3_aa: CASSPIRRPGTDTQYF

j_call: TRBJ2-2
clone_size: NA
v_call: TRBV19
d_call: TRBD2
cdr3_nt: TGTGCCAGTAGTCCGTGGACTAGCGGGTACACCGGGGAGCTGTTTTTT
cdr3_aa: CASSPWTSGYTGELFF